The 20 T cell receptor beta chains below come from one sample, sequenced in a study of cytotoxic CD8 clonotypes in ibrutinib-treated CLL. Profiling relied on immunoSEQ multiplex PCR, and the TCRdb table lists in-frame clones only, not all of them. The sample carries 45,000 to 50,000 clones, around 53% recorded once. Sample: PBMCs, taken after 12 months of ibrutinib treatment. The receptors come from a human donor with chronic lymphocytic leukemia.

This clone was detected a few times. The chain joins TRBV27 to TRBJ1-5; D gene uncertain. This CDR3 is 17 amino acids long. Germline CDR1 and CDR2: MNHEY and SMNVEV (reference sequence). V gave up 4 bases and J gave up 0 bases, with 16 bases separating them. The CDR3 reads CASSSSQTILSNQPQHF. Written as DNA, the CDR3 is TGTGCCAGCAGTTCCTCTCAAACTATTCTTAGCAATCAGCCCCAGCATTTT.

The chain employs TRBV2 and TRBJ2-7, with D tentatively TRBD1 or TRBD2 (6 bases each). This CDR3 is built from 16 residues. CDR1 is SNHLY, CDR2 FYNNEI, per germline. V dropped 5 bases and J dropped 2 bases, with 19 bases sitting between them. CDR3 sequence reads: CASSSGPSRGPYEQYF. The CDR3 DNA sequence: TGTGCCAGCAGTTCTGGCCCTTCTCGGGGGCCCTACGAGCAGTACTTC.

The V gene is TRBV9, the J gene TRBJ2-6; D perhaps matches TRBD1 (6 bases). Germline V gene sequence: CDR1 SGDLS, CDR2 YYNGEE. The V gene lost 4 bases and the J gene lost 0 bases, with 14 bases spanning the gap. The CDR3 has 17 residues. The CDR3 spells CASSFYQGPSGANVLTF. The DNA for the CDR3 is TGTGCCAGCAGCTTTTACCAGGGGCCCTCTGGGGCCAACGTCCTGACTTTC.

V and J are TRBV5-1 and TRBJ1-2; D is undetermined. The CDR3 is 13 amino acids. V lost 0 bases and J lost 7, with 10 bases in between. The germline V gene encodes CDR1 SGHRS and CDR2 YFSETQ. CDR3 DNA: TGCGCCAGCAGCTTGGCCGGGGTCGGTGGCTACACCTTC. It yields the protein CASSLAGVGGYTF.

With regard to this clone: A read error may produce the germline difference seen at one junction end. The gene calls are TRBV5-1 and TRBJ2-7, with 12 bases lining up with TRBD2. CDR3 size: 15 residues. Looked up from germline, CDR1 is SGHRS and CDR2 is YFSETQ. The CDR3 spells CASSSRLAGVYEQYF. CDR3 nucleotides: TGTGCCAGCAGCTCGAGACTAGCGGGAGTCTACGAGCAGTACTTC.

In this sample, this clone turned up a few times. At one end, the junction sequence differs from germline, possibly due to a read error. The chain employs TRBV6-1 and TRBJ1-2, with D uncertain. The CDR3 extends over 11 amino acids. Germline V CDR1 and CDR2: MNHNS, SASEGT. CDR3 loop: CATSNMDGYTF. The CDR3 DNA is TGTGCCACCAGTAACATGGATGGCTACACCTTC.

The chain combines TRBV19 with TRBJ1-2; no firm D call. The CDR3 sequence is 14 residues long. Germline values: CDR1 LNHDA, CDR2 SQIVND (reference sequence). Trimming took off 3 bases at V and 2 bases at J, with 10 bases between the two ends. The CDR3 coding sequence is TGTGCCAGTAGTATGGACCGATTCAACTATGGCTACACCTTC. It translates to CASSMDRFNYGYTF.

This clone was counted at least ten times. The chain links TRBV7-8 to TRBJ2-1; 11 bases agree with TRBD2. The CDR3 totals 17 residues. J lost 7 bases, V lost 8 bases, and 16 bases had no gene match. In germline, CDR1 is SGHVS, CDR2 FQNEAQ. The CDR3 here is CASAPEALGLAVNEQFF. Written as DNA, the CDR3 is TGTGCCAGCGCCCCTGAAGCTTTGGGACTAGCGGTAAATGAGCAGTTCTTC.

J is TRBJ1-5 and V is TRBV10-2; D gene uncertain. Germline values: CDR1 WSHSY, CDR2 SAAADI. The CDR3 consists of 15 residues. Trimming took 8 bases from V and 4 from J, leaving 18 bases between them. Here the CDR3 DNA reads TGCGCCAGCCTACCCTTGGACGGAATTAATCAGCCCCAGCATTTT. This translates into CASLPLDGINQPQHF.

The CDR3 spells CASSATGPGGGYTF. CDR3 nucleotide sequence: TGTGCCAGCAGCGCGACGGGACCGGGGGGAGGCTACACCTTC. The V call is TRBV2, the J call TRBJ1-2; the D gene is possibly TRBD1 (5 bases). V gave up 6 bases and J gave up 8 bases, with 19 bases separating them. This CDR3 is 14 amino acids long. CDR1 is SNHLY and CDR2 is FYNNEI in the germline V gene.

The chain uses TRBV6-1 and TRBJ1-3, with a tentative D call TRBD1 (6 bases). The V and J ends lost 1 base and 7 bases respectively, with 26 bases between them. CDR1 is MNHNS, CDR2 SASEGT, per germline. The CDR3 length is 19 residues. CDR3 loop: CASSEGVFTGRGQRNTIYF. In nucleotides, the CDR3 is TGTGCCAGCAGTGAAGGGGTGTTTACAGGACGGGGGCAACGGAACACCATATATTTT.

This clone was seen a few times. This chain links TRBV18 with TRBJ1-2; the D is unclear. The CDR3 consists of 14 residues. The V gene lost 0 bases and the J gene lost 4 bases, with 9 bases spanning the gap. Germline V CDR1 and CDR2: KGHSH, LQKENI. The CDR3 loop reads CASSPPTRGYGYTF. The CDR3 nucleotides read TGTGCCAGCTCACCACCGACACGCGGCTATGGCTACACCTTC.

The J gene is TRBJ1-3, the V gene TRBV29-1, with D maybe TRBD1 (6 bases). Germline V gives CDR1 SQVTM, CDR2 ANQGSEA. Trimming shortened V by 7 bases and J by 4 bases, and 11 bases separated the two germline ends. CDR3 length: 12 residues. The CDR3 bases are TGCAGCGCAGGACAGTACGGAAACACCATATATTTT. This gives the protein CSAGQYGNTIYF.

A note on this clone: A read error may produce the germline difference seen at one junction end. This chain uses TRBV7-9 with TRBJ2-2; D not certain. Germline V gene data show CDR1 as SEHNR and CDR2 as FQNEAQ (reference sequence). The CDR3 sequence is 14 residues long. The CDR3 bases are TGTGCTAGCAGCGTTAACCCGAACACCGGGGAGCTGTTTTTT. Protein sequence: CASSVNPNTGELFF.

V is TRBV6-1 and J is TRBJ2-7; D is perhaps TRBD2 (5 bases). The CDR3 sequence is 13 residues long. V was clipped by 2 bases and J by 1 base, with 6 bases between them. The germline V gene has CDR1 MNHNS and CDR2 SASEGT. CDR3 region: CASSESGSYEQYF. CDR3 coding DNA: TGTGCCAGCAGTGAATCGGGATCCTACGAGCAGTACTTC.

The rearrangement links TRBV14 to TRBJ1-2; unclear D gene. The V gene lost 2 bases and the J gene lost 7 bases, with 11 bases spanning the gap. In germline, CDR1 is SGHDN, CDR2 FVKESK. The CDR3 length is 13 residues. This chain's CDR3 is CASSQLPGFGYTF. The DNA of the CDR3 is TGTGCCAGCAGCCAACTACCGGGTTTTGGCTACACCTTC.

This clone was seen repeatedly, ten times or more. The chain joins TRBV27 to TRBJ2-4, with a tentative D call TRBD2 (7 bases). V was shortened by 10 bases and J by 4 bases, with 23 bases between the two germline ends. The CDR3 is 16 amino acids. Germline CDR1 is MNHEY and CDR2 is SMNVEV (reference sequence). This CDR3 reads CATFGPGGRVKNIQYF. The CDR3 DNA sequence: TGTGCCACGTTTGGGCCGGGGGGCCGGGTAAAAAACATTCAGTACTTC.

V and J are TRBV13 and TRBJ2-3; either TRBD1 or TRBD2 may supply D (6 bases each). V lost 0 bases to trimming and J lost 7 bases, with 11 bases between them. The length of the CDR3 is 14 residues. The germline gives CDR1 PRHDT, CDR2 FYEKMQ (reference sequence). The CDR3 reads CASSLGGGVHTQYF. For the CDR3, the DNA is TGTGCCAGCAGCTTAGGGGGGGGCGTACATACGCAGTATTTT.

The J gene is TRBJ2-1, the V gene TRBV9; D possibly matches TRBD1 or TRBD2 (5 bases each). This CDR3 comprises 14 residues. From germline, CDR1 is SGDLS and CDR2 YYNGEE. V gave up 7 bases and J gave up 6 bases, with 17 bases separating them. DNA for the CDR3: TGTGCCAGCGAAGGGACCCTTCCAGCCAATGAGCAGTTCTTC. This translates into CASEGTLPANEQFF.

This clone was seen more than once but under ten times. The V gene is TRBV28, the J gene TRBJ2-3; D uncertain. The CDR3 loop spans 13 amino acids. CDR1 is MDHEN and CDR2 is SYDVKM in the germline V gene. The V and J ends lost 6 bases and 2 bases respectively, with 9 bases between them. In DNA, the CDR3 is TGTGCCAGCAGCCTTGAGTACACAGATACGCAGTATTTT. Encoded protein: CASSLEYTDTQYF.